This T cell receptor (beta chain) was observed in a study of blood T cell repertoires in COVID-19. At the level of the study: Sources were T cells, B-cell-depleted T cells, or PBMCs; the material itself was cDNA or gDNA.

Authors' methods: Estimated nucleated cell counts came from reference gene primer amplification. Generated by immunoSEQ multiplex PCR, the TCRdb table keeps only in-frame clones and is missing some. D and trimming come from the DNA, and the V and J calls and clone size come from that table. The sample consists of a few hundred thousand clones, about nine tenths of them appearing once. V was clipped by 6 bases and J by 6 bases; unmatched bases: 4. This CDR3 has 13 amino acids. The chain is built from TRBV12-3 or TRBV12-4 and TRBJ1-2; 10 nucleotides agree with TRBD1. The sequenced sample was peripheral blood. The clonotype comes from a middle-aged woman who had recovered from COVID-19. Here the CDR3 DNA reads TGTGCCAGCAGGTCGGGGACAGGGGATGGCTACACCTTC. Translation: CASRSGTGDGYTF.